Below, 15 T cell receptor beta chains from the same sample are listed, as sequenced in a study of T cell responses to AZD1222 COVID-19 vaccine. Libraries were prepared by immunoSEQ multiplex PCR; TCRdb keeps only in-frame clonotypes and omits some of them. The sample has fewer than 200,000 clones, about 91% seen once. The input for sequencing was peripheral blood, taken on day 0 of MenACWY control vaccination. These receptors were taken from an adult in good health.

The V gene is TRBV28, the J gene TRBJ2-3; no clear D gene. Germline-derived CDR1 and CDR2 are MDHEN and SYDVKM. With 2 bases removed from V and 0 bases from J, the gap between germline ends came to 6 bases. There are 14 residues in the CDR3. CDR3 loop: CASSLVQSTDTQYF. The DNA for the CDR3 is TGTGCCAGCAGTTTAGTACAGAGCACAGATACGCAGTATTTT.

This clone was detected only a few times. The chain carries TRBV29-1 and TRBJ1-2, with D maybe TRBD1 (5 bases). Trimming took off 2 bases at V and 6 bases at J, with 10 bases between the two ends. The CDR3 contains 12 residues. Germline V gives CDR1 SQVTM, CDR2 ANQGSEA. The CDR3 region has the DNA TGCAGCGTTGAACGGTTAGGGGATGGCTACACCTTC. Its protein is CSVERLGDGYTF.

This chain connects TRBV13 to TRBJ1-2, with D unclear. CDR3 length: 14 amino acids. Trimming removed 4 bases from V and 3 bases from J, with 12 bases in between. Germline-derived CDR1 and CDR2 are PRHDT and FYEKMQ (reference sequence). The CDR3 is CASSSRSQDYGYTF. As DNA, the CDR3 is TGTGCCAGCAGCTCCCGGAGCCAGGACTATGGCTACACCTTC.

The chain employs TRBV11-2 and TRBJ1-2, with 7 nucleotides matching TRBD1. The V segment lost 5 bases and the J segment 6 bases; nucleotides outside the gene matches: 9. Germline values: CDR1 SGHAT, CDR2 FQNNGV. The CDR3 loop spans 14 amino acids. Here the CDR3 DNA reads TGTGCCAGCAGCCTGACCTCCGGGACAGATGGCTACACCTTC. Its translation is CASSLTSGTDGYTF.

This sequence joins TRBV30 and TRBJ2-7, with D possibly TRBD1 on 5 matching bases. This CDR3 has 15 residues. CDR1 GTSNPN and CDR2 SVGIG come from the germline V gene (reference sequence). The ends were cut back, 4 bases at V and 6 bases at J, with 22 bases in the middle. In DNA, the CDR3 is TGTGCCTGGACCAGAGTAGATAGGGGCTTAAGCGAGCAGTACTTC. Protein product: CAWTRVDRGLSEQYF.

The chain joins TRBV7-2 to TRBJ1-2; D is perhaps TRBD1 (6 bases). There are 13 residues in the CDR3. V dropped 3 bases and J dropped 6 bases, with 11 bases sitting between them. Germline CDR1 SGHTA, CDR2 FQGNSA. CDR3 in amino acids: CASSFIQGHGYTF. The CDR3 coding sequence is TGTGCCAGCAGCTTCATACAGGGCCATGGCTACACCTTC.

The V call is TRBV20-1, the J call TRBJ2-5; no reliable D call. Germline CDR1 and CDR2: DFQATT and SNEGSKA (reference sequence). The CDR3 spans 10 residues. V was pared by 4 bases and J by 4 bases, with 4 bases between. The CDR3 here is CSAKLETQYF. The CDR3 DNA sequence: TGCAGTGCTAAATTAGAGACCCAGTACTTC.

The J gene is TRBJ2-7, the V gene TRBV5-1; D call uncertain. Trimming stripped 0 bases from V and 1 base from J, with 8 bases between. The germline V gene has CDR1 SGHRS and CDR2 YFSETQ. The CDR3 is 14 amino acids. This chain's CDR3 is CASSLDSFSYEQYF. The CDR3 DNA is TGCGCCAGCAGCTTGGACAGTTTTTCCTACGAGCAGTACTTC. Based on the CDR3 plus reference TRBV5-1 and TRBJ2-7, the full variable domain is KAGVTQTPRYLIKTRGQQVTLSCSPISGHRSVSWYQQTPGQGLQFLFEYFSETQRNKGNFPGRFSGRQFSNSRSEMNVSTLELGDSALYLCASSLDSFSYEQYFGPGTRLTVT.

The chain couples TRBV19 to TRBJ1-1; D possibly corresponds to TRBD1 (6 bases). Germline V CDR1 and CDR2: LNHDA, SQIVND (reference sequence). Trimming removed 4 bases at V and 3 bases at J, with 9 bases between. The CDR3 loop spans 13 amino acids. CDR3 sequence (DNA): TGTGCCAGTAGTAAAGACAGGTACACTGAAGCTTTCTTT. It encodes CASSKDRYTEAFF.

CDR3 in amino acids: CASSSSWGTFYEQYF. The CDR3 bases are TGTGCCAGCAGCTCGTCATGGGGGACCTTCTACGAGCAGTACTTC. The rearrangement links TRBV7-2 to TRBJ2-7; D could derive from TRBD1 or TRBD2 (5 bases each). This CDR3 has 15 amino acids. V shed 4 bases and J shed 3 bases, with 16 bases lying between them. In germline, CDR1 is SGHTA, CDR2 FQGNSA.

V is TRBV30 and J is TRBJ1-6; 7 bases agree with TRBD1. Germline assignment: CDR1 GTSNPN and CDR2 SVGIG (reference sequence). This CDR3 has 15 residues. J gave up 8 bases and V 5 bases, and 12 bases lay outside the gene matches. CDR3 region: CAWSQGGIFDSPLHF. DNA of the CDR3: TGTGCCTGGTCCCAGGGGGGGATCTTCGATTCACCCCTCCACTTT. The whole variable domain, filled in from reference TRBV30 and TRBJ1-6, reads SQTIHQWPATLVQPVGSPLSLECTVEGTSNPNLYWYRQAAGRGLQLLFYSVGIGQISSEVPQNLSASRPQDRQFILSSKKLLLSDSGFYLCAWSQGGIFDSPLHFGNGTRLTVT.

This sequence joins TRBV6-1 and TRBJ1-4; no clear D. Trimming took 0 bases from V and 3 from J, leaving 2 bases between them. The V gene's germline CDR1 is MNHNS and CDR2 SASEGT. This CDR3 comprises 13 residues. This chain's CDR3 is CASSEAANEKLFF. CDR3 bases: TGTGCCAGCAGTGAAGCGGCTAATGAAAAACTGTTTTTT.

The rearrangement joins TRBV18 to TRBJ1-1, with D unresolved. V shed 6 bases and J shed 5 bases, with 16 bases lying between them. This CDR3 is built from 14 residues. Germline V gene data show CDR1 as KGHSH and CDR2 as LQKENI. CDR3: CASSSSGLQTEAFF. The CDR3 nucleotides read TGTGCCAGCTCCAGCAGCGGCTTACAAACTGAAGCTTTCTTT.

In the case of this clone: This same CDR3 is encoded by further DNA sequences in the sample. V is TRBV6-5 and J is TRBJ1-1, with D possibly being TRBD1 (6 bases). CDR1 is MNHEY and CDR2 is SVGAGI in the germline V gene. This CDR3 comprises 13 residues. The V end lost 0 bases, the J end lost 4 bases, and 6 bases lay between the germline ends. CDR3 sequence (DNA): TGTGCCAGCAGTTACTCAGGGGGCACTGAAGCTTTCTTT. Encoded protein: CASSYSGGTEAFF.

This chain uses TRBV15 with TRBJ1-6; weak D call: TRBD1 (6 bases). Looked up from germline, CDR1 is LNHNV and CDR2 is YYDKDF (reference sequence). Trimming cost V 3 bases and J 7 bases, with 19 bases left between them. The CDR3 is 17 residues long. CDR3 in amino acids: CATSRGRSGTRNSPLHF. CDR3 DNA sequence: TGTGCCACCAGCAGGGGTAGATCCGGGACACGGAATTCACCCCTCCACTTT.